These T cell receptor beta chains were read from a single sample in a study of neurological immune-mediated disorders. TCRdb redid the calling of the 5' RACE reads with MiXCR, one entry per CDR3 protein. The sample lists 15,000 to 25,000 distinct CDR3 sequences; 7.5% were seen once. Specimen: CD8+ T cells from blood. The receptor source for this set is a woman aged 25 to 45 with HTLV-1-associated myelopathy (HAM/TSP). The conserved cysteine and the conserved F or W are not part of the CDR3 here. Each record gives: CDR3 protein, J gene, V gene.

CDR3 protein: AISDSEAYGYT; J gene: TRBJ1-2; V gene: TRBV10-3
CDR3 protein: ASSQGRGTIEAF; J gene: TRBJ1-1; V gene: TRBV18
CDR3 protein: ASSFAALASGDITDTQY; J gene: TRBJ2-3; V gene: TRBV5-1
CDR3 protein: SARVEQKDGSGYT; J gene: TRBJ1-2; V gene: TRBV20-1
CDR3 protein: ASSHTGHSNTGELF; J gene: TRBJ2-2; V gene: TRBV3-1
CDR3 protein: ASGSYEQY; J gene: TRBJ2-7; V gene: TRBV11-2
CDR3 protein: SADAYGGANIGYT; J gene: TRBJ1-2; V gene: TRBV20-1
CDR3 protein: ASSQASSSYNEQF; J gene: TRBJ2-1; V gene: TRBV4-1
CDR3 protein: ASSFGTDEDEQF; J gene: TRBJ2-1; V gene: TRBV7-9
CDR3 protein: SAPRTGEAF; J gene: TRBJ1-1; V gene: TRBV20-1
CDR3 protein: ASSLDLTDYNEQF; J gene: TRBJ2-1; V gene: TRBV5-6
CDR3 protein: ASSLVGGRNTEAF; J gene: TRBJ1-1; V gene: TRBV5-1
CDR3 protein: ASSPGPQETQY; J gene: TRBJ2-5; V gene: TRBV7-9
CDR3 protein: SAPWGGEQY; J gene: TRBJ2-7; V gene: TRBV20-1
CDR3 protein: ASSGSPTGVGTEAF; J gene: TRBJ1-1; V gene: TRBV6-1
CDR3 protein: ATSRVGSVFRITEQF; J gene: TRBJ2-1; V gene: TRBV15
CDR3 protein: SVEDQTAGGELF; J gene: TRBJ2-2; V gene: TRBV29-1
CDR3 protein: ASRSGGNTYEQY; J gene: TRBJ2-7; V gene: TRBV6-5
CDR3 protein: SDGTGFNYGYT; J gene: TRBJ1-2; V gene: TRBV29-1
CDR3 protein: ASSQGLFYEQY; J gene: TRBJ2-7; V gene: TRBV4-1
CDR3 protein: ATSDPRDRAPNEQF; J gene: TRBJ2-1; V gene: TRBV24-1
CDR3 protein: ASSLTVAGTNEQF; J gene: TRBJ2-1; V gene: TRBV7-2
CDR3 protein: ASTDTGTGEQY; J gene: TRBJ2-7; V gene: TRBV6-5
CDR3 protein: ATSPRTEVNEQF; J gene: TRBJ2-1; V gene: TRBV15